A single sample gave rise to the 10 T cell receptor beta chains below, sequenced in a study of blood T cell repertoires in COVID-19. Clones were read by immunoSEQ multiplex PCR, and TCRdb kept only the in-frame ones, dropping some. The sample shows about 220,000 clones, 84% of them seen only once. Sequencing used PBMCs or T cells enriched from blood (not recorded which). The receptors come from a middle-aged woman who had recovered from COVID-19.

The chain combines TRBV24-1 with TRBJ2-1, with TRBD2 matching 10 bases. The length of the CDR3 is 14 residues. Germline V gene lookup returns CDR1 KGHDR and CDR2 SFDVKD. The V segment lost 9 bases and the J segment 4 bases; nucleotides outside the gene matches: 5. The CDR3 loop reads CATGTSGTYNEQFF. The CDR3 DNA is TGTGCCACCGGAACTAGCGGGACTTACAATGAGCAGTTCTTC.

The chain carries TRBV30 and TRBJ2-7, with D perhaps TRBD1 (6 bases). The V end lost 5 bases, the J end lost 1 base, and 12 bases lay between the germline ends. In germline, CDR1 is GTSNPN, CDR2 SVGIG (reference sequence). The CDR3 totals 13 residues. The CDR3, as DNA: TGTGCCTGGGCCACTGGACAGTCCTACGAGCAGTACTTC. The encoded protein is CAWATGQSYEQYF.

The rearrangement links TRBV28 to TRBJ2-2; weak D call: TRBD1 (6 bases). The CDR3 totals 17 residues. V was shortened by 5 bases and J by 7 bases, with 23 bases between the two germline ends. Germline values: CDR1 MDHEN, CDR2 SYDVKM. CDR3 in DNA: TGTGCCAGCAGTGCCCGCGGTTGGCAGGGGATTGACGGGGAGCTGTTTTTT. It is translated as CASSARGWQGIDGELFF.

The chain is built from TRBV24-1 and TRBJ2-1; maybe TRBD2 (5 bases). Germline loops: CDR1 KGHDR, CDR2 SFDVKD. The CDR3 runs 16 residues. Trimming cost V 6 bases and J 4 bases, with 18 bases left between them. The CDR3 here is CATSQEVITPYNEQFF. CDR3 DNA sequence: TGTGCCACCAGTCAGGAGGTAATTACCCCGTACAATGAGCAGTTCTTC.

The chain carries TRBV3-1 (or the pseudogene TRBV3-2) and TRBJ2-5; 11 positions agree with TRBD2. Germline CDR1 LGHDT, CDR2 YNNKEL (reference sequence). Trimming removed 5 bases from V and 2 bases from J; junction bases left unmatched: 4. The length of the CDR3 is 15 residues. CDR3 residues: CASSKRLAGQETQYF. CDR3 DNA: TGTGCCAGCAGCAAGAGACTAGCGGGACAAGAGACCCAGTACTTC.

The CDR3: CAWRGEDRWYEQYF. CDR3 in DNA: TGTGCCTGGAGGGGTGAGGACAGGTGGTACGAGCAGTACTTC. The rearrangement links TRBV30 to TRBJ2-7, with 7 positions matching TRBD1. The germline V gene encodes CDR1 GTSNPN and CDR2 SVGIG (reference sequence). The CDR3 contains 14 residues. The trim removed 3 bases at V and 4 bases at J, leaving 9 bases unmatched. Looking up the rest from reference TRBV30 and TRBJ2-7 gives the full variable domain: SQTIHQWPATLVQPVGSPLSLECTVEGTSNPNLYWYRQAAGRGLQLLFYSVGIGQISSEVPQNLSASRPQDRQFILSSKKLLLSDSGFYLCAWRGEDRWYEQYFGPGTRLTVT.

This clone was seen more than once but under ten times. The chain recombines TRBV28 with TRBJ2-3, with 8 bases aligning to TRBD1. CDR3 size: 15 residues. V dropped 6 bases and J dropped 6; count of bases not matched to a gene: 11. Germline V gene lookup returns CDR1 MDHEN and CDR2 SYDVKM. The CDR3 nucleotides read TGTGCCAGCAGCTCAGGGGGCGCAGGAGTCGATACGCAGTATTTT. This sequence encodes CASSSGGAGVDTQYF.

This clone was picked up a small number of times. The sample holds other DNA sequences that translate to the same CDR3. In DNA, the CDR3 is TGTGCCAGCAGCGGGACAGCGAACACCGGGGAGCTGTTTTTT. It yields the protein CASSGTANTGELFF. V usage is TRBV9 and J usage is TRBJ2-2, with TRBD1 as a possible D gene (6 bases). Trimming removed 3 bases from V and 0 bases from J, with 6 bases in between. In germline, CDR1 is SGDLS, CDR2 YYNGEE. The CDR3 has 14 residues. Full variable domain (rest looked up from reference TRBV9 and TRBJ2-2): DSGVTQTPKHLITATGQRVTLRCSPRSGDLSVYWYQQSLDQGLQFLIQYYNGEERAKGNILERFSAQQFPDLHSELNLSSLELGDSALYFCASSGTANTGELFFGEGSRLTVL.

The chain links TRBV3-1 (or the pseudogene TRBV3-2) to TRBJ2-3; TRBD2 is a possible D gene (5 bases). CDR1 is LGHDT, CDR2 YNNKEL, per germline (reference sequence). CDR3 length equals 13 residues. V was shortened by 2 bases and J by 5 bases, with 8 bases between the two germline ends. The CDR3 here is CASSQLGGDTQYF. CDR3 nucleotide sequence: TGTGCCAGCAGCCAACTAGGAGGAGATACGCAGTATTTT.

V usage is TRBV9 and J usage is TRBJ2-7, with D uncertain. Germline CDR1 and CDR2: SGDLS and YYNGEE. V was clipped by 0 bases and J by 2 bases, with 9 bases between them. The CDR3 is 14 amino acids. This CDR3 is CASSVDDTAYEQYV. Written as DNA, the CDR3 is TGTGCCAGCAGCGTAGACGATACGGCCTACGAGCAGTACGTC.